The present entry profiles one T cell receptor beta chain with its context. The CDR3 has 12 amino acids. The germline gives CDR1 MNHEY, CDR2 SVGAGI. V shed 8 bases and J shed 7 bases, with 14 bases lying between them. The data belong to a study of blood T cell repertoires in COVID-19. Study in general: T cells, B-cell-depleted T cells, or PBMCs provided the cDNA or gDNA that served as material.

The authors' processing: Amplification with reference gene primers provided the estimates of nucleated cell counts. Sequencing used immunoSEQ multiplex PCR; TCRdb keeps in-frame clones, though not all of them. V, J and clone size derive from that table, while D and trimming were established from the DNA sequence. The table has 150,000 to 200,000 clones, roughly 80% seen once. Sequenced: PBMCs or T cells enriched from blood (not recorded which). The source of this sequence is a woman aged 55-69 years who had recovered from COVID-19. The chain recombines TRBV6-5 with TRBJ1-2; TRBD1 might be the D (6 bases). CDR3 residues: CASGPQGGGYTF. The CDR3 nucleotides are TGTGCCAGCGGACCTCAAGGGGGTGGCTACACCTTC.